A selection of T cell receptor beta chains follows, all from one sample in a study of cytomegalovirus exposure and HLA in healthy donors. The table came from immunoSEQ multiplex PCR; TCRdb's copy has only in-frame clones and leaves some out. This table has some 150,000 clones, roughly four fifths appearing once. The material sequenced was PBMCs. The receptors originated from a woman in her thirties or forties in good health and CMV-seronegative. CDR3s include the opening cysteine and the closing phenylalanine or tryptophan. The order of the fields is clone size, D gene, J gene, V gene, CDR3 protein, CDR3 DNA. A D gene is named only where the DNA matches it firmly. Not all rows give a size; the values are once, few, many and, for expanded clones, a class.

size: NA
D: NA
J: TRBJ1-1
V: TRBV27
CDR3: CASSLSWGELNTEAFF
DNA: TGTGCCAGCAGTTTATCGTGGGGGGAACTGAACACTGAAGCTTTCTTT

size: NA
D: NA
J: TRBJ2-1
V: TRBV5-8
CDR3: CASLPSEQFF
DNA: TGTGCCAGCCTCCCCAGTGAGCAGTTCTTC

size: NA
D: TRBD1
J: TRBJ1-1
V: TRBV10-3
CDR3: CAISETAGQGMNTEAFF
DNA: TGTGCCATCAGTGAGACGGCCGGACAGGGGATGAACACTGAAGCTTTCTTT

size: NA
D: TRBD1
J: TRBJ1-2
V: TRBV6-4
CDR3: CASSPRTGNGYTF
DNA: TGTGCCAGCAGCCCTCGGACAGGGAATGGCTACACCTTC

size: NA
D: TRBD1
J: TRBJ2-7
V: TRBV25-1
CDR3: CASGTGEAYEQYF
DNA: TGTGCCAGCGGGACAGGGGAGGCCTACGAGCAGTACTTC

size: NA
D: NA
J: TRBJ2-1
V: TRBV5-6
CDR3: CASSPSTGYSYNEQFF
DNA: TGTGCCAGCAGCCCCTCGACAGGTTACTCCTACAATGAGCAGTTCTTC

size: few
D: NA
J: TRBJ1-4
V: TRBV30
CDR3: CAWRLRGSHEKLFF
DNA: TGTGCCTGGAGATTAAGGGGGAGTCATGAAAAACTGTTTTTT

size: NA
D: TRBD2
J: TRBJ2-1
V: TRBV4-2
CDR3: CASSQESRGDRFF
DNA: TGTGCCAGCAGCCAAGAGTCCCGGGGGGATCGGTTCTTC

size: NA
D: TRBD2
J: TRBJ2-1
V: TRBV5-1
CDR3: CASSPQLAGEYNEQFF
DNA: TGCGCCAGCAGCCCCCAACTAGCGGGGGAATACAATGAGCAGTTCTTC

size: NA
D: TRBD1
J: TRBJ1-3
V: TRBV11-2
CDR3: CASSSLRGLGNTIYF
DNA: TGTGCCAGCAGCTCTCTCAGGGGGCTGGGAAACACCATATATTTT

size: NA
D: TRBD1
J: TRBJ1-2
V: TRBV5-6
CDR3: CASRTGFSSYGYTF
DNA: TGTGCCAGCAGGACAGGGTTTTCCAGCTATGGCTACACCTTC

size: NA
D: NA
J: TRBJ2-1
V: TRBV5-1
CDR3: CASSSTSYNEQFF
DNA: TGCGCCAGCAGCTCCACTAGTTACAATGAGCAGTTCTTC

size: few
D: TRBD1
J: TRBJ1-2
V: TRBV9
CDR3: CASSVEPLDRGTGYTF
DNA: TGTGCCAGCAGCGTAGAACCACTAGACAGGGGTACTGGCTACACCTTC

size: NA
D: TRBD1
J: TRBJ2-7
V: TRBV19
CDR3: CASTDRGRNEQYF
DNA: TGTGCCAGTACGGACAGGGGGAGGAACGAGCAGTACTTC

size: NA
D: TRBD1
J: TRBJ1-1
V: TRBV5-4
CDR3: CASGEGGTGDSQRAFF
DNA: TGTGCCAGCGGCGAAGGGGGCACCGGGGACAGTCAGAGGGCTTTCTTT

size: NA
D: TRBD2
J: TRBJ2-7
V: TRBV6-5
CDR3: CASSLQREYYEQYF
DNA: TGTGCCAGCAGTCTACAGCGGGAGTATTACGAGCAGTACTTC

size: NA
D: TRBD1
J: TRBJ2-7
V: TRBV19
CDR3: CASRLNSGTALREQYF
DNA: TGTGCCAGTAGACTCAACTCCGGGACAGCCCTTCGCGAGCAGTACTTC